The 32 T cell receptor beta chains below come from one sample, sequenced in a study of blood T cells in healthy people across ages. Together with a sample-barcoded 5' primer, a J-beta primer mix was included in a second PCR lasting 7 to 11 cycles. MiXCR was run by TCRdb on the 5' RACE reads, yielding one entry per CDR3 protein. This table holds fewer than 2,000,000 distinct CDR3 sequences, roughly 30% found once. Sequencing used blood. The receptors were gathered from a woman aged 25-40 years in good health.

This chain uses TRBV3-1 with TRBJ2-5; 13 bases are a match to TRBD2. Per the germline V gene, CDR1 is LGHDT and CDR2 is YNNKEL (reference sequence). This CDR3 is 18 amino acids long. V gave up 0 bases and J gave up 5 bases; unmatched junction bases: 9. Here the CDR3 DNA reads TGTGCCAGCAGCCAAGACTACCCTGGACTAGCGGGAGACGAGACCCAGTACTTC. Its protein product is CASSQDYPGLAGDETQYF.

The chain combines TRBV5-6 with TRBJ2-7; no clear D. Germline-derived CDR1 and CDR2 are SGHDT and YYEEEE. Trimming pared 3 bases from V and 1 base from J, leaving 11 bases between. The CDR3 covers 14 residues. DNA for the CDR3: TGTGCCAGCAGCTATACCGGTAGATCCTACGAGCAGTACTTC. Translation gives CASSYTGRSYEQYF.

The rearrangement joins TRBV2 to TRBJ2-7; D not certain. The V and J ends lost 6 bases and 3 bases respectively, with 9 bases between them. The CDR3 sequence is 12 residues long. Germline assignment: CDR1 SNHLY and CDR2 FYNNEI. Here the CDR3 reads CASRTEHYEQYF. The CDR3 DNA reads as TGTGCCAGCAGGACCGAGCACTACGAGCAGTACTTC.

This clonotype was counted only a few times. This chain connects TRBV29-1 to TRBJ1-2, with a possible D match to TRBD1 (5 bases). The V gene's germline CDR1 is SQVTM and CDR2 ANQGSEA. CDR3 length: 12 amino acids. V lost 3 bases, J lost 8 bases, and 13 bases lay in between. The CDR3 sequence: CSVDQGLFGYTF. Written as DNA, the CDR3 is TGCAGCGTTGATCAGGGTCTTTTCGGCTACACCTTC.

The gene calls are TRBV3-1 and TRBJ2-1; TRBD2 agrees at 10 bases. Germline V gene data show CDR1 as LGHDT and CDR2 as YNNKEL (reference sequence). The CDR3 has 15 amino acids. With 4 bases clipped from V and 8 bases from J, the junction kept 8 bases outside the gene matches. Here the CDR3 DNA reads TGTGCCAGCAGCCGCAAGCGGGGGGGCAGCGATGAGCAGTTCTTC. Translated: CASSRKRGGSDEQFF.

This chain uses TRBV6-1 with TRBJ2-3; D is uncertain. Germline lookup yields CDR1 MNHNS and CDR2 SASEGT. With 0 bases removed from V and 4 bases from J, the gap between germline ends came to 8 bases. The CDR3 spans 14 residues. CDR3 protein: CASSEAAYADTQYF. CDR3 nucleotide sequence: TGTGCCAGCAGTGAAGCGGCCTATGCAGATACGCAGTATTTT.

V gene TRBV4-1 combines with J gene TRBJ2-1, with D perhaps matching TRBD1 or TRBD2 (6 bases each). From germline, CDR1 is MGHRA and CDR2 YSYEKL. This CDR3 spans 15 amino acids. Deletions cut 0 bases from V and 5 bases from J, with 11 bases between. The CDR3 nucleotides are TGCGCCAGCAGCCAAGATATTAGGGGGGACAATGAGCAGTTCTTC. It translates to CASSQDIRGDNEQFF.

This clonotype has more than one count but fewer than ten. This chain connects TRBV7-8 to TRBJ2-1; the match to TRBD2 covers 8 bases. The CDR3 is 16 amino acids. J was trimmed by 5 bases and V by 6 bases; bases with no gene match: 12. Germline V gene sequence: CDR1 SGHVS, CDR2 FQNEAQ. This CDR3 reads CASSRTLAGIHNEQFF. The DNA for the CDR3 is TGTGCCAGCAGTCGAACTCTAGCGGGCATTCACAATGAGCAGTTCTTC.

In this sample, this clonotype turned up a few times. The DNA for the CDR3 is TGCAGTGCTAGACCCACAGGGGGACCCTTCTACGAGCAGTACTTC. Amino acid sequence: CSARPTGGPFYEQYF. The chain couples TRBV20-1 to TRBJ2-7, with 8 bases that match TRBD1. CDR3 length equals 15 residues. Germline CDR1 and CDR2: DFQATT and SNEGSKA (reference sequence). V lost 2 bases, J lost 3 bases, and 9 bases stayed unmatched.

This rearrangement joins TRBV20-1 to TRBJ1-1; D gene uncertain. The CDR3 totals 13 residues. Between the trimmed V and J ends, which lost 2 bases and 3 bases, there was a span of 10 bases. Per the germline V gene, CDR1 is DFQATT and CDR2 is SNEGSKA (reference sequence). The CDR3 coding sequence is TGCAGTGCTAGAAGTCGAGGGTACACTGAAGCTTTCTTT. Translated: CSARSRGYTEAFF.

This clonotype came up a few times. The J gene is TRBJ1-1, the V gene TRBV10-3; 7 positions agree with TRBD1. The J segment lost 4 bases and the V segment lost 6 bases, leaving 8 bases of the junction unmatched. Looked up from germline, CDR1 is ENHRY and CDR2 is SYGVKD. This CDR3 contains 14 residues. The chain's CDR3 is CAIRTGQFGTEAFF. CDR3 nucleotide sequence: TGTGCCATCAGAACGGGACAGTTCGGCACTGAAGCTTTCTTT.

The chain carries TRBV30 and TRBJ2-5; either TRBD1 or TRBD2 may fit D (5 bases each). The V gene lost 2 bases and the J gene lost 4 bases, with 17 bases spanning the gap. The CDR3 has 15 residues. Germline assignment: CDR1 GTSNPN and CDR2 SVGIG (reference sequence). In nucleotides, the CDR3 is TGTGCCTGGAGTCGGGGCAGGGCGACGGGAGAGACCCAGTACTTC. Protein: CAWSRGRATGETQYF.

This clonotype was picked up a small number of times. The rearrangement uses TRBV5-1 and TRBJ2-7; 8 bases match TRBD2. The V gene's germline CDR1 is SGHRS and CDR2 YFSETQ. This CDR3 has 16 amino acids. V shed 1 base and J 4 bases; nucleotides not matched to a gene: 10. Written as DNA, the CDR3 is TGCGCCAGCAGCTTGTTGGGAGCGGGAGAGGTATACGAGCAGTACTTC. Protein sequence: CASSLLGAGEVYEQYF.

This clonotype was detected many times. The rearrangement joins TRBV4-1 to TRBJ2-4; 11 bases fit TRBD1. The CDR3 has 13 amino acids. Per germline, CDR1 MGHRA and CDR2 YSYEKL. Losses at the gene ends were 6 bases for V and 10 bases for J; bases not matched to a gene: 5. CDR3 sequence reads: CASSPGTGGIQYF. The CDR3 region has the DNA TGCGCCAGCAGTCCCGGGACAGGGGGAATTCAGTACTTC.

A word on this clonotype: A much larger clone differs by one base, so this may be a read error. This chain joins TRBV5-1 and TRBJ2-7, with D perhaps matching TRBD2 (5 bases). Germline CDR1 reads SGHRS; CDR2 reads YFSETQ. Trimming pared 9 bases from V and 0 bases from J, leaving 19 bases between. This CDR3 comprises 15 residues. The CDR3 nucleotides are TGCGCCAACAGATTCAGAGCGGATAACTCCTACGAGCAGTACTTC. Its translation is CANRFRADNSYEQYF.

V and J are TRBV20-1 and TRBJ2-7; 7 nucleotides match TRBD1. V was pared by 2 bases and J by 4 bases, with 14 bases of the junction left unmatched. The CDR3 consists of 16 residues. The germline gives CDR1 DFQATT, CDR2 SNEGSKA (reference sequence). The CDR3 region is CSARNMYRGRIYEQYF. CDR3 nucleotide sequence: TGCAGTGCTAGAAACATGTACAGGGGCAGAATTTACGAGCAGTACTTC.

The rearrangement links TRBV5-1 to TRBJ2-5; 8 nucleotides agree with TRBD1. Near its end, the DNA agrees better with TRBJ2-7, so the J call may be wrong. This CDR3 spans 17 amino acids. The germline gives CDR1 SGHRS, CDR2 YFSETQ. The CDR3 coding sequence is TGCGCCAGCAGCTTGGGGGCCCAGGGGGCGAACGCCTACGAGCAGTACTTC. This codes for CASSLGAQGANAYEQYF.

This clonotype was seen repeatedly, ten times or more. This sequence joins TRBV20-1 and TRBJ2-3; 9 bases agree with TRBD2. The CDR3 runs to 14 residues. Germline values: CDR1 DFQATT, CDR2 SNEGSKA (reference sequence). J was trimmed by 0 bases and V by 3 bases; bases with no gene match: 1. CDR3 residues: CSARGLASTDTQYF. CDR3 coding DNA: TGCAGTGCTAGGGGACTAGCTAGCACAGATACGCAGTATTTT.

The genes are TRBV14 and TRBJ2-7, with unresolved D. In germline, CDR1 is SGHDN, CDR2 FVKESK. This CDR3 is built from 11 residues. The V and J ends lost 3 bases and 5 bases respectively, with 5 bases between them. In DNA, the CDR3 is TGTGCCAGCAGCCAGTGGAACGAGCAGTACTTC. This gives the protein CASSQWNEQYF.

In its sample, this clonotype was seen a few times. V usage is TRBV20-1 and J usage is TRBJ2-1, with D perhaps matching TRBD2 (6 bases). The CDR3 is 15 residues long. Germline CDR1 and CDR2: DFQATT and SNEGSKA (reference sequence). With 0 bases removed from V and 3 bases from J, the gap between germline ends came to 12 bases. CDR3 loop: CSARDRGLNYNEQFF. The DNA for the CDR3 is TGCAGTGCTAGAGATCGAGGACTAAACTACAATGAGCAGTTCTTC.

The chain combines TRBV4-1 with TRBJ2-7, with a possible D match to TRBD2 (5 bases). Trimming left V 0 bases short and J 4 bases short, with 13 bases between. CDR1 and CDR2 from the germline V gene are MGHRA and YSYEKL. The CDR3 is 15 amino acids. CDR3 nucleotide sequence: TGCGCCAGCAGCCAAGATAAAACCGCGGGTTACGAGCAGTACTTC. The encoded protein is CASSQDKTAGYEQYF.

The table lists this clonotype with a count of one. The rearrangement uses TRBV7-6 and TRBJ2-7; D is perhaps TRBD1 or TRBD2 (5 bases each). The better agreement between TRBJ2-5 and the DNA end casts doubt on the J call. Per germline, CDR1 SGHVS and CDR2 FNYEAQ. The CDR3 covers 17 residues. CDR3 nucleotides: TGTGCCAGCAGCCCCCTTGAGGGGAAGACAACTCAAAAGACCCAGTACTTC. Translation: CASSPLEGKTTQKTQYF.

The chain couples TRBV6-1 to TRBJ2-4, with D unclear. CDR1 and CDR2 from the germline V gene are MNHNS and SASEGT. Deletions cut 2 bases from V and 7 bases from J, with 9 bases between. This CDR3 is 13 amino acids long. CDR3 loop: CASSERFQNIQYF. The CDR3 region has the DNA TGTGCCAGCAGTGAAAGGTTTCAGAACATTCAGTACTTC.

This clonotype was counted only a few times. This chain connects TRBV3-1 to TRBJ2-7; 8 nucleotides match TRBD1. CDR3 length equals 17 residues. From germline, CDR1 is LGHDT and CDR2 YNNKEL (reference sequence). Unmatched junction bases numbered 11, after V lost 2 bases and J lost 2 bases. The CDR3, as DNA: TGTGCCAGCAGCCAAAAGAGGGCCGGGACAGGCCCCTACGAGCAGTACTTC. Translating it yields CASSQKRAGTGPYEQYF.

This chain connects TRBV5-1 to TRBJ1-1; D call uncertain. Trimming pared 6 bases from V and 2 bases from J, leaving 14 bases between. Per germline, CDR1 SGHRS and CDR2 YFSETQ. This CDR3 is 14 amino acids long. Here the CDR3 reads CASTESGGNTEAFF. CDR3 DNA sequence: TGCGCCAGCACCGAGTCGGGCGGAAACACTGAAGCTTTCTTT. The full variable domain, with the rest looked up from reference TRBV5-1 and TRBJ1-1, is KAGVTQTPRYLIKTRGQQVTLSCSPISGHRSVSWYQQTPGQGLQFLFEYFSETQRNKGNFPGRFSGRQFSNSRSEMNVSTLELGDSALYLCASTESGGNTEAFFGQGTRLTVV.

About this clonotype itself: Possible read error: a much larger clone is one base away. The rearrangement joins TRBV7-9 to TRBJ2-1; TRBD2 agrees at 12 bases. This CDR3 has 16 residues. Germline V CDR1 and CDR2: SEHNR, FQNEAQ (reference sequence). The CDR3 DNA follows: TGTGCCGGCAGCCCGCCTAGCGGGAGGGCCTATGGTGAGCAGTTCTTC. It yields the protein CAGSPPSGRAYGEQFF.

This clonotype appeared a single time. The chain couples TRBV27 to TRBJ2-1; D is uncertain. CDR1 and CDR2 (germline): MNHEY, SMNVEV (reference sequence). The CDR3 has 14 residues. With 6 bases removed from V and 1 base from J, the gap between germline ends came to 10 bases. CDR3 sequence: CASRVLESYNEQFF. The CDR3 bases are TGTGCCAGCAGGGTTTTGGAATCCTACAATGAGCAGTTCTTC.

In this sample, this clonotype turned up many times. V and J are TRBV5-1 and TRBJ2-4; D not resolved. This CDR3 spans 14 amino acids. Germline V gene lookup returns CDR1 SGHRS and CDR2 YFSETQ. The V end lost 0 bases, the J end lost 2 bases, and 6 bases lay between the germline ends. This CDR3 is CASSLGGSKNIQYF. In nucleotides, the CDR3 is TGCGCCAGCAGCTTGGGCGGATCCAAAAACATTCAGTACTTC.

The genes are TRBV3-1 and TRBJ2-7; TRBD1 matches at 7 bases. In germline, CDR1 is LGHDT, CDR2 YNNKEL (reference sequence). The CDR3 totals 16 residues. V lost 0 bases, J lost 0 bases, and 5 bases stayed unmatched. CDR3 region: CASSQDWTGASYEQYF. DNA of the CDR3: TGTGCCAGCAGCCAAGATTGGACAGGTGCCTCCTACGAGCAGTACTTC.

The rearrangement uses TRBV2 and TRBJ1-1; TRBD1 matches at 9 bases. The CDR3 loop spans 15 amino acids. The J segment lost 3 bases and the V segment lost 5 bases, leaving 7 bases of the junction unmatched. CDR1 and CDR2 (germline): SNHLY, FYNNEI. The CDR3 nucleotides are TGTGCCAGCAGTAGTAATACAGGGGGCCACACTGAAGCTTTCTTT. Its translation is CASSSNTGGHTEAFF.

The chain joins TRBV20-1 to TRBJ2-7, with 11 bases lining up with TRBD2. CDR3 length: 14 amino acids. After removal of 5 bases from V and 4 bases from J, the junction contained 7 bases not matched to a gene. Germline CDR1 DFQATT, CDR2 SNEGSKA (reference sequence). The CDR3 sequence: CSAQDGLAGYEQYF. In DNA form, the CDR3 reads TGCAGTGCTCAGGACGGACTAGCGGGTTACGAGCAGTACTTC.

This clonotype was recorded many times. This chain joins TRBV12-3 or TRBV12-4 and TRBJ1-1; the D is unclear. There are 13 residues in the CDR3. Trimming left V 7 bases short and J 1 base short, with 10 bases between. The CDR3 sequence is CASTLRRNTEAFF. In DNA, the CDR3 is TGTGCCAGCACCCTTCGGAGGAACACTGAAGCTTTCTTT.